This T cell receptor beta chain came from a study of T-cell memory formation after mild COVID-19. Study in general: For the most part, TCR clusters were specific to one donor. Overall study results and limits: Contracting CD4+ clones sat mainly in CM and EM; CD8+ in EMRA. There were some responding clones in pre-infection memory, which suggested that cross-reactive memory had joined.

CDR1 and CDR2 from the germline V gene are KGHDR and SFDVKD. V was clipped by 0 bases and J by 3 bases, with 7 bases between them. The CDR3 consists of 14 residues. Comments on this clonotype: The antigen remains undetermined.

MiXCR, run by TCRdb on the 5' RACE reads, gives a single entry per CDR3 protein. Of 350,000 to 450,000 distinct CDR3 sequences listed, around 27% are singletons. The chain links TRBV24-1 to TRBJ2-5; perhaps TRBD2 as D (6 bases). This clonotype was obtained from an adult woman who had mild COVID-19 (a few samples of this study predate the infection). Cell type and time point are not known. The sequencing sample was made of PBMCs or a T cell subset sorted from them (not recorded which). The CDR3 region has the DNA TGTGCCACCAGTGATTTGGGGACTGAAGAGACCCAGTACTTC. It specifies CATSDLGTEETQYF.